This record looks at one TCR beta chain sequence and its context. These data originate in a study of OX40 agonist ivuxolimab in advanced cancers. This table comes from immunoSEQ multiplex PCR, and its TCRdb copy is limited to in-frame clones, with some not included. The table shows 45,000 to 60,000 clones, with 79% occurring only once. The CDR3 runs to 14 residues. V lost 2 bases and J lost 0, with 9 bases in between. Germline V CDR1 and CDR2: SGHRS, YFSETQ. The sequence derives from an adult with an advanced solid tumor such as melanoma, head and neck, liver or kidney cancer. The sequencing used CD4+ or CD8+ T cells sorted from blood, collected in a trial of the OX40 agonist ivuxolimab. The chain recombines TRBV5-1 with TRBJ2-7, with no clear D. The CDR3, as DNA: TGCGCCAGCAGCTTATTAATGAACTCCTACGAGCAGTACTTC. Residues: CASSLLMNSYEQYF.